The source of this T cell receptor beta chain is a study of immune evolution from preneoplasia to lung adenocarcinoma. Study-wide results and caveats: Clonality was highest in normal lung, lower in later-stage lesions apparently.

Each case's diagnosis was confirmed by two pathologists on H&E. V lost 1 base and J 2 bases, leaving 4 bases between the germline ends. Germline V lookup: CDR1 KGHSH, CDR2 LQKENI. The CDR3 contains 13 residues. A word on this clone: Its antigen remains unknown.

Data came from immunoSEQ multiplex PCR; TCRdb stores just in-frame clones and leaves some out. The table includes approximately 26,000 clones, about 74% detected once. The chain combines TRBV18 with TRBJ2-3, with D uncertain. This receptor was taken from a person aged 60 to 70 with invasive lung adenocarcinoma. Some clones in this sample may be carry-over from other donors' samples. The sequencing sample was made of FFPE invasive lung adenocarcinoma tissue. In DNA, the CDR3 is TGTGCCAGCTCACCACGGGACACAGATACGCAGTATTTT. It yields the protein CASSPRDTDTQYF.